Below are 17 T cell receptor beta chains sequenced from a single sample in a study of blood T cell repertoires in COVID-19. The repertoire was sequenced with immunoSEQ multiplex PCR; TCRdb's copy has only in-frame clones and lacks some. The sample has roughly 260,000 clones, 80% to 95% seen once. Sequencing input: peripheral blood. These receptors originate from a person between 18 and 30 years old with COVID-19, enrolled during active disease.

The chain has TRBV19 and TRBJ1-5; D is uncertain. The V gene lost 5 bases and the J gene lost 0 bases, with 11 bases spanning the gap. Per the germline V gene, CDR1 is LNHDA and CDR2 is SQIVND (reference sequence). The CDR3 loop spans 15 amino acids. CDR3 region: CASSLTLFSNQPQHF. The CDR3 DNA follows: TGTGCCAGTAGTTTAACTCTCTTTAGCAATCAGCCCCAGCATTTT.

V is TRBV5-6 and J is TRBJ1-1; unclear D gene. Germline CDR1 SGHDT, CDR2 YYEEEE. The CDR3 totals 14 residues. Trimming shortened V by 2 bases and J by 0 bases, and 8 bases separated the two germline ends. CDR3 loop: CASSFDNLNTEAFF. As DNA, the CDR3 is TGTGCCAGCAGCTTCGACAATCTGAACACTGAAGCTTTCTTT.

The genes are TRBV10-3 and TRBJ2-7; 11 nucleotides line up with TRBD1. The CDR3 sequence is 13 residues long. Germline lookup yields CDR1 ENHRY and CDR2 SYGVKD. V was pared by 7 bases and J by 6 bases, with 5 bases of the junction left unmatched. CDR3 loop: CAITTGTGGEQYF. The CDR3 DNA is TGTGCCATCACCACGGGGACAGGGGGCGAGCAGTACTTC.

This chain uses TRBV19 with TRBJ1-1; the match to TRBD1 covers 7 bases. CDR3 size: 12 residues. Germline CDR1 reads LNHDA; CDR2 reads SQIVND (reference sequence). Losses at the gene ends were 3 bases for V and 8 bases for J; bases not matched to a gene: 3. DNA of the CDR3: TGTGCCAGTAGTATCCTACAGGGGGAAGCTTTCTTT. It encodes CASSILQGEAFF. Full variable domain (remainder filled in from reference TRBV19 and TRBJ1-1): DGGITQSPKYLFRKEGQNVTLSCEQNLNHDAMYWYRQDPGQGLRLIYYSQIVNDFQKGDIAEGYSVSREKKESFPLTVTSAQKNPTAFYLCASSILQGEAFFGQGTRLTVV.

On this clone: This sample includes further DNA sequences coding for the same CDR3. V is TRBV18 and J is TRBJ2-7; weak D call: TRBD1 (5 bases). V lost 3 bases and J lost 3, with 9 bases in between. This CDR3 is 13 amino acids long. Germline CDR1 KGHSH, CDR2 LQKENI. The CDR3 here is CASSPVQGYEQYF. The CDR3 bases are TGTGCCAGCTCACCGGTTCAGGGCTACGAGCAGTACTTC.

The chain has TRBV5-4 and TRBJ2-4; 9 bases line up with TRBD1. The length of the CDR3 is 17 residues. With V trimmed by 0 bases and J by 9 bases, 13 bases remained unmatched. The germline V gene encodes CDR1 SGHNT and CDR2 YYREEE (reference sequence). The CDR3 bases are TGTGCCAGCAGCTTGGCCCCCCCGGGGACAGGGAGAGGCATTCAGTACTTC. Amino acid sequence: CASSLAPPGTGRGIQYF. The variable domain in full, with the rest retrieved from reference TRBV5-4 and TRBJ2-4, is ETGVTQSPTHLIKTRGQQVTLRCSSQSGHNTVSWYQQALGQGPQFIFQYYREEENGRGNFPPRFSGLQFPNYSSELNVNALELDDSALYLCASSLAPPGTGRGIQYFGAGTRLSVL.

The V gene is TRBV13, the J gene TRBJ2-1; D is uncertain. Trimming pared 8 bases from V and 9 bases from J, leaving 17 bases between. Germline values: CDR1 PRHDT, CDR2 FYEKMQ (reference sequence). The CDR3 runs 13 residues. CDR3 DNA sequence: TGTGCCAGCTTTGCGGCTAGTATCTCTGAGCAGTTCTTC. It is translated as CASFAASISEQFF. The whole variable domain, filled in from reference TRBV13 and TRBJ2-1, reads AAGVIQSPRHLIKEKRETATLKCYPIPRHDTVYWYQQGPGQDPQFLISFYEKMQSDKGSIPDRFSAQQFSDYHSELNMSSLELGDSALYFCASFAASISEQFFGPGTRLTVL.

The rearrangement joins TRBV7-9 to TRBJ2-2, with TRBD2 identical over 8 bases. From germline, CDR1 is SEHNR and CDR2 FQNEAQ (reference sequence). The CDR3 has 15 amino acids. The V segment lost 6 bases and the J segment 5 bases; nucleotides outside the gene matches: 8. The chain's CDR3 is CASSFEAGVTGELFF. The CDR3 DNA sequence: TGTGCCAGCAGTTTTGAAGCGGGAGTGACCGGGGAGCTGTTTTTT.

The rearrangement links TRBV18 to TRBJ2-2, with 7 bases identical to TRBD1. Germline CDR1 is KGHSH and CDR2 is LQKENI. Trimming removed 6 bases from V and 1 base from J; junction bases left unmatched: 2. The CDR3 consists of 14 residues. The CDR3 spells CASSRQGNTGELFF. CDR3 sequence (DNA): TGTGCCAGCTCGCGACAGGGGAACACCGGGGAGCTGTTTTTT.

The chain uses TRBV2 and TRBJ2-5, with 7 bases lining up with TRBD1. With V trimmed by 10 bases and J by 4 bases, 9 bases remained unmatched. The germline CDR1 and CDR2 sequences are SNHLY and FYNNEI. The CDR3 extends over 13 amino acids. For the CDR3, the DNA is TGTGCCATGAGGCAGGGGGTGGGAGAGACCCAGTACTTC. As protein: CAMRQGVGETQYF.

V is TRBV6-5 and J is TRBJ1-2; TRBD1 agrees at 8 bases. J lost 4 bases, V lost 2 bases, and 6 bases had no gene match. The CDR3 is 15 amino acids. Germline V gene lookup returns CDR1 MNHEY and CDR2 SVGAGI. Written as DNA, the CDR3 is TGTGCCAGCAGTTACGGGGACAGGCCCCTCTATGGCTACACCTTC. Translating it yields CASSYGDRPLYGYTF.

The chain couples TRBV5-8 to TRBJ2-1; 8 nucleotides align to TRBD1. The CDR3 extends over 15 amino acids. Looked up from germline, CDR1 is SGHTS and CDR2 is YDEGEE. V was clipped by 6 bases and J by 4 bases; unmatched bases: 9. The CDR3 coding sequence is TGTGCCAGCACCCCCGGGACAGGAGCATACAATGAGCAGTTCTTC. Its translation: CASTPGTGAYNEQFF. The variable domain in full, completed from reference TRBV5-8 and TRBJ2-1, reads EAGVTQSPTHLIKTRGQQATLRCSPISGHTSVYWYQQALGLGLQFLLWYDEGEERNRGNFPPRFSGRQFPNYSSELNVNALELEDSALYLCASTPGTGAYNEQFFGPGTRLTVL.

The CDR3 DNA reads TGTGCCAGCAGCTCTGGTACTAACTACGACACTGAAGCTTTCTTT. Translating gives CASSSGTNYDTEAFF. The chain has TRBV11-2 and TRBJ1-1; D is uncertain. The CDR3 spans 15 residues. Trimming shortened V by 4 bases and J by 3 bases, and 15 bases separated the two germline ends. Germline values: CDR1 SGHAT, CDR2 FQNNGV.

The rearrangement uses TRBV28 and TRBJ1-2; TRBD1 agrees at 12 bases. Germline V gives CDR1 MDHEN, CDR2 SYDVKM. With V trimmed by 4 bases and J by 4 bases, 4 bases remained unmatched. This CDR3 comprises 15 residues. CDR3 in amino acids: CASSSGQGASYGYTF. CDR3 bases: TGTGCCAGCAGTTCGGGACAGGGGGCAAGCTATGGCTACACCTTC.

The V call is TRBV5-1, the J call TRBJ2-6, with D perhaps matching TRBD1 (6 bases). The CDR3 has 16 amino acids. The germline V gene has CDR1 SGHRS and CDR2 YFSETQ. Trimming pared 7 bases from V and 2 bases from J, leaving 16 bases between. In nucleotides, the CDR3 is TGCGCCAGCCGCACACAGGGTCTCCCTGGGGCCAACGTCCTGACTTTC. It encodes CASRTQGLPGANVLTF.

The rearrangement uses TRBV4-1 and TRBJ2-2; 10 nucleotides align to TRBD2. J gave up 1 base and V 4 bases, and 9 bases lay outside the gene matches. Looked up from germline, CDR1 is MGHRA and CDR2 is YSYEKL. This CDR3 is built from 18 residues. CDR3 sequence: CASSRAGTSELNTGELFF. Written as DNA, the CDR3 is TGCGCCAGCAGCCGCGCGGGGACTAGCGAGCTGAACACCGGGGAGCTGTTTTTT.

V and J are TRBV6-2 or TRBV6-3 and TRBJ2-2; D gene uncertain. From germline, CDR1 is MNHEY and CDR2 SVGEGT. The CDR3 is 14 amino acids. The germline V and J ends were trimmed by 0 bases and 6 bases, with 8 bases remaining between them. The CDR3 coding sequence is TGTGCCAGCAGTTACTCGAGGCTGGCCGGGGAGCTGTTTTTT. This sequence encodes CASSYSRLAGELFF.